The count of the clone carrying this TCR beta chain is one. Other nucleotide sequences from this sample produce the same CDR3. Only in-frame clones appear in the TCRdb table, and some are missing; sequencing was by immunoSEQ multiplex PCR. The sample contains about 1 million clones, around four fifths of which appear only once. The sample originates from a study of shared clonotypes between healthy human individuals. V trimming: 2 bases; J trimming: 2 bases; junction bases outside the gene matches: 2. Germline assignment: CDR1 SGDLS and CDR2 YYNGEE. This CDR3 has 14 amino acids. The sequencing input was memory CD4+ T cells sorted from blood. Subset specified: CD45RA-negative fraction. The receptor comes from a man in his late teens or twenties in good health. This chain connects TRBV9 to TRBJ1-2, with 8 bases that match TRBD1. The CDR3 spells CASSVGQGNYGYTF. The CDR3 DNA reads TGTGCCAGCAGCGTTGGACAGGGAAACTATGGCTACACCTTC.